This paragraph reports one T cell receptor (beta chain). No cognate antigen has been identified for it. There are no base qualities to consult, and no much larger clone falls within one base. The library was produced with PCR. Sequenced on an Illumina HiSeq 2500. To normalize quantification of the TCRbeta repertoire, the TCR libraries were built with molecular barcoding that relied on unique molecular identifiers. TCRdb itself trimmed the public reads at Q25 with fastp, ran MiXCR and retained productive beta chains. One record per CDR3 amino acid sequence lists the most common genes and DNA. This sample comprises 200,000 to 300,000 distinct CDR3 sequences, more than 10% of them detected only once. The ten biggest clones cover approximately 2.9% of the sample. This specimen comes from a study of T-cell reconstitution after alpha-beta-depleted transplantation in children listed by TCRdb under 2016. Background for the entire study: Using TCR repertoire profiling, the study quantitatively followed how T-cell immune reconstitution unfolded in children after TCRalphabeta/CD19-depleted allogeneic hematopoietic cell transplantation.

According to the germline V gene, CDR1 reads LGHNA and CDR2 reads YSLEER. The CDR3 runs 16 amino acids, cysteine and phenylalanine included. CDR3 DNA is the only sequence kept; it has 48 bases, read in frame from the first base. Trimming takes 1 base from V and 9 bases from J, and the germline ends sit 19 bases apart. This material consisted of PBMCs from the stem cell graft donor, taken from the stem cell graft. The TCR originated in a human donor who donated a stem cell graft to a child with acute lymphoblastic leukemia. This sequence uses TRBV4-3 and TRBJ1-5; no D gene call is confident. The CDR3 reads CASSQVLDLGRMPQHF. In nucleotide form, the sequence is TGCGCCAGCAGCCAAGTTTTGGACCTGGGAAGGATGCCCCAGCATTTT.